A single sample gave rise to the 5 T cell receptor beta chains below, sequenced in a study of blood T cell repertoires in COVID-19. Clones were read by immunoSEQ multiplex PCR, and TCRdb kept only the in-frame ones, dropping some. Of about 300,000 clones in the sample, around nine tenths were seen once. The material sequenced was peripheral blood. These receptors originate from a woman in her 30s with COVID-19, enrolled during active disease.

The genes are TRBV19 and TRBJ1-6, with TRBD1 matching 10 bases. This CDR3 region has 13 residues. CDR1 LNHDA and CDR2 SQIVND come from the germline V gene (reference sequence). V lost 6 bases, J lost 9 bases, and 2 bases stayed unmatched. CDR3 in amino acids: CASRRDRGSPLHF. Here the CDR3 DNA reads TGTGCCAGTAGGCGGGACAGGGGTTCACCCCTCCACTTT. The full variable domain, in which reference TRBV19 and TRBJ1-6 provide the parts outside the CDR3, is DGGITQSPKYLFRKEGQNVTLSCEQNLNHDAMYWYRQDPGQGLRLIYYSQIVNDFQKGDIAEGYSVSREKKESFPLTVTSAQKNPTAFYLCASRRDRGSPLHFGNGTRLTVT.

This clone was seen just once. This chain connects TRBV7-6 to TRBJ1-2, with 7 bases identical to TRBD1. Germline V gene data show CDR1 as SGHVS and CDR2 as FNYEAQ. V was clipped by 5 bases and J by 0 bases; unmatched bases: 9. The CDR3 has 16 amino acids. The CDR3 protein is CASSPRQGMANYGYTF. In DNA, the CDR3 is TGTGCCAGCAGCCCTCGACAGGGAATGGCTAACTATGGCTACACCTTC.

The chain has TRBV7-9 and TRBJ2-3, with D possibly being TRBD2 (6 bases). With 5 bases removed from V and 1 base from J, the gap between germline ends came to 10 bases. CDR1 SEHNR and CDR2 FQNEAQ come from the germline V gene (reference sequence). This CDR3 is built from 14 residues. CDR3 residues: CASSRSGGTDTQYF. As DNA, the CDR3 is TGTGCCAGCAGCCGATCGGGGGGCACAGATACGCAGTATTTT.

This rearrangement joins TRBV7-9 to TRBJ1-1; unclear D gene. The CDR3 loop spans 13 amino acids. Germline V gene sequence: CDR1 SEHNR, CDR2 FQNEAQ (reference sequence). Deletions cut 3 bases from V and 3 bases from J, with 8 bases between. CDR3 DNA sequence: TGTGCCAGCAGCTTTAACCAGGACACTGAAGCTTTCTTT. As protein: CASSFNQDTEAFF. Based on the CDR3 plus reference TRBV7-9 and TRBJ1-1, the full variable domain is DTGVSQNPRHKITKRGQNVTFRCDPISEHNRLYWYRQTLGQGPEFLTYFQNEAQLEKSRLLSDRFSAERPKGSFSTLEIQRTEQGDSAMYLCASSFNQDTEAFFGQGTRLTVV.

The V gene is TRBV6-5, the J gene TRBJ1-2; 9 bases are shared with TRBD1. Germline CDR1 and CDR2: MNHEY and SVGAGI. The CDR3 is made up of 13 amino acids. V shed 6 bases, J shed 4 bases, and the junction held 3 bases outside the gene matches. The CDR3 spells CASSETGGYGYTF. The CDR3 DNA sequence: TGTGCCAGCAGCGAGACAGGGGGCTATGGCTACACCTTC.